What follows are 30 T cell receptor beta chains derived from one specimen sequenced in a study of CD8 T cells in Susac syndrome. When the RNA was reverse transcribed, random hexamers were used with an input of roughly 0.5 to 1 ug. TCRdb itself ran the immunoSEQ multiplex PCR reads through MiXCR, one entry per CDR3 protein. This repertoire shows just over 300,000 distinct CDR3 sequences, about 90% found once; its top ten account for over 0.065%. The sample was CD4+ T cells from PBMCs. These receptors all stem from a human donor with multiple sclerosis.

The V call is TRBV6-1, the J call TRBJ2-7; TRBD1 is a possible D gene (6 bases). V lost 6 bases, J lost 0 bases, and 21 bases lay in between. The CDR3 is made up of 17 amino acids. CDR1 and CDR2 from the germline V gene are MNHNS and SASEGT. CDR3 DNA: TGTGCCAGCAGAAAGATTCCTGCCGGGACATTCTCCTACGAGCAGTACTTC. Translating gives CASRKIPAGTFSYEQYF.

The chain has TRBV3-1 and TRBJ1-4, with D possibly TRBD1 on 5 matching bases. The V gene lost 4 bases and the J gene lost 0 bases, with 9 bases spanning the gap. Germline V gene sequence: CDR1 LGHDT, CDR2 YNNKEL (reference sequence). The CDR3 loop spans 15 amino acids. DNA of the CDR3: TGTGCCAGCAGCCGTCGGGGGGCAACTAATGAAAAACTGTTTTTT. It specifies CASSRRGATNEKLFF.

This clonotype appeared a few times. The chain combines TRBV7-2 with TRBJ2-7; no definite D call. Germline V CDR1 and CDR2: SGHTA, FQGNSA. V lost 5 bases, J lost 0 bases, and 11 bases lay in between. The CDR3 loop spans 14 amino acids. The CDR3 loop reads CASSVHAISYEQYF. Written as DNA, the CDR3 is TGTGCCAGCAGCGTGCACGCAATCTCCTACGAGCAGTACTTC.

This clonotype was detected only once. The J gene is TRBJ2-7, the V gene TRBV7-9; weak D call: TRBD2 (6 bases). CDR3 size: 15 residues. Germline lookup yields CDR1 SEHNR and CDR2 FQNEAQ (reference sequence). V lost 3 bases and J 3 bases, leaving 15 bases between the germline ends. Here the CDR3 DNA reads TGTGCCAGCAGCTTGGGGGACTCAACTAACTACGAGCAGTACTTC. Amino acid sequence: CASSLGDSTNYEQYF.

V gene TRBV12-3 or TRBV12-4 combines with J gene TRBJ2-1, with TRBD1 matching 7 bases. Trimming took 4 bases from V and 6 from J; bases not matched to a gene: 3. This CDR3 comprises 13 residues. The CDR3 DNA reads as TGTGCCAGCAGTTCGGGACAGTTCAATGAGCAGTTCTTC. Translation gives CASSSGQFNEQFF.

The chain links TRBV27 to TRBJ2-4; D remains ambiguous. V was shortened by 5 bases and J by 5 bases, with 13 bases between the two germline ends. Germline V gives CDR1 MNHEY, CDR2 SMNVEV (reference sequence). The CDR3 totals 14 residues. CDR3 DNA sequence: TGTGCCAGCAGTCCGGGCCTTGGGGAAAACATTCAGTACTTC. Translated: CASSPGLGENIQYF.

The chain has TRBV7-9 and TRBJ1-1; D not certain. Germline CDR1 SEHNR, CDR2 FQNEAQ (reference sequence). The CDR3 length is 16 residues. Deletions cut 6 bases from V and 1 base from J, with 18 bases between. The CDR3 bases are TGTGCCAGCAGAGACCGACCCGCCGGATCGAACACTGAAGCTTTCTTT. Translating it yields CASRDRPAGSNTEAFF.

V gene TRBV12-3 or TRBV12-4 combines with J gene TRBJ1-2; D possibly corresponds to TRBD1 (5 bases). The CDR3 is 12 residues long. Between the trimmed V and J ends, which lost 4 bases and 8 bases, there was a span of 11 bases. CDR3 amino acids: CASSSGFRGYTF. CDR3 DNA: TGTGCCAGCAGTTCAGGGTTTCGCGGCTACACCTTC.

The genes are TRBV3-1 and TRBJ2-7; D unclear. CDR1 and CDR2 (germline): LGHDT, YNNKEL (reference sequence). Trimming stripped 4 bases from V and 7 bases from J, with 2 bases between. The CDR3 has 9 amino acids. CDR3 sequence reads: CASSREQYF. CDR3 coding DNA: TGTGCCAGCAGCCGAGAGCAGTACTTC.

The chain combines TRBV4-1 with TRBJ1-1; the D gene is possibly TRBD1 (5 bases). V was shortened by 5 bases and J by 4 bases, with 20 bases between the two germline ends. The CDR3 is made up of 16 amino acids. Germline loops: CDR1 MGHRA, CDR2 YSYEKL. In DNA form, the CDR3 reads TGCGCCAGCAGCTCCCAAACGAGGCTGGGGGGCACTGAAGCTTTCTTT. Translated: CASSSQTRLGGTEAFF.

The J gene is TRBJ1-5, the V gene TRBV24-1; D is unresolved. Deletions cut 2 bases from V and 4 bases from J, with 11 bases between. Germline loops: CDR1 KGHDR, CDR2 SFDVKD. The CDR3 loop spans 15 amino acids. CDR3 residues: CATSDSQVGNQPQHF. The CDR3 DNA follows: TGTGCCACCAGTGATTCTCAGGTCGGAAATCAGCCCCAGCATTTT.

The V call is TRBV6-6, the J call TRBJ1-1; maybe TRBD1 (5 bases). Trimming took 6 bases from V and 2 from J, leaving 16 bases between them. In germline, CDR1 is MNHNY, CDR2 SVGAGI (reference sequence). The length of the CDR3 is 15 residues. CDR3 sequence reads: CASSPPEGRNTEAFF. CDR3 DNA: TGTGCCAGCAGCCCTCCCGAGGGACGAAACACTGAAGCTTTCTTT.

The chain uses TRBV5-1 and TRBJ2-1; 7 positions agree with TRBD1. The CDR3 extends over 14 amino acids. Per the germline V gene, CDR1 is SGHRS and CDR2 is YFSETQ. The V segment lost 4 bases and the J segment 5 bases; nucleotides outside the gene matches: 6. CDR3 protein: CASSELTGDNEQFF. Here the CDR3 DNA reads TGCGCCAGCAGCGAGCTTACAGGGGACAATGAGCAGTTCTTC.

The chain couples TRBV20-1 to TRBJ1-3; 9 positions match TRBD1. After removal of 1 base from V and 4 bases from J, the junction contained 17 bases not matched to a gene. Germline V gene data show CDR1 as DFQATT and CDR2 as SNEGSKA (reference sequence). CDR3 length: 19 residues. CDR3 sequence: CSARVGTGNPAGGGNTIYF. The CDR3, as DNA: TGCAGTGCTAGAGTCGGGACAGGGAATCCCGCCGGTGGCGGAAACACCATATATTTT.

This clonotype was detected only once. This sequence joins TRBV9 and TRBJ2-2; D is ambiguous. V was trimmed by 0 bases and J by 2 bases, leaving 14 bases between them. Germline V gives CDR1 SGDLS, CDR2 YYNGEE. The CDR3 is 17 residues long. CDR3: CASSVGGPNLNTGELFF. For the CDR3, the DNA is TGTGCCAGCAGCGTAGGGGGTCCGAACCTTAACACCGGGGAGCTGTTTTTT.

The chain has TRBV2 and TRBJ1-4; D remains unclear. This CDR3 spans 14 amino acids. The V gene's germline CDR1 is SNHLY and CDR2 FYNNEI. V was pared by 6 bases and J by 3 bases, with 11 bases between. This CDR3 is CASRAGGSNEKLFF. The CDR3 DNA reads as TGTGCCAGCAGGGCTGGAGGGTCTAATGAAAAACTGTTTTTT.

The chain joins TRBV6-1 to TRBJ2-1, with D tentatively TRBD1 or TRBD2 (6 bases each). Looked up from germline, CDR1 is MNHNS and CDR2 is SASEGT. V was cut by 5 bases and J by 1 base, with 15 bases left in between. CDR3 size: 16 residues. The CDR3: CASSPFEGGSYNEQFF. CDR3 bases: TGTGCCAGCAGTCCCTTTGAGGGGGGATCCTACAATGAGCAGTTCTTC.

The CDR3, as DNA: TGTGCCTGGAGTGTAACCAGGACTAGCGGAACTCTGGCTGAGCAGTTCTTC. Translated, it gives CAWSVTRTSGTLAEQFF. J is TRBJ2-1 and V is TRBV30; 10 nucleotides match TRBD2. This CDR3 has 17 amino acids. After removal of 0 bases from V and 9 bases from J, the junction contained 14 bases not matched to a gene. CDR1 GTSNPN and CDR2 SVGIG come from the germline V gene (reference sequence).

The rearrangement joins TRBV30 to TRBJ2-2, with D hard to call. V was clipped by 2 bases and J by 3 bases, with 7 bases between them. The CDR3 spans 13 residues. From germline, CDR1 is GTSNPN and CDR2 SVGIG (reference sequence). CDR3 coding DNA: TGTGCCTGGAGTCCAGATTACACCGGGGAGCTGTTTTTT. Its protein product is CAWSPDYTGELFF.

The J gene is TRBJ2-3, the V gene TRBV29-1; possibly TRBD2 for D (5 bases). Germline CDR1 SQVTM, CDR2 ANQGSEA. V was trimmed by 7 bases and J by 2 bases, leaving 13 bases between them. The CDR3 spans 13 residues. CDR3 sequence reads: CSGTGVTTDTQYF. The DNA for the CDR3 is TGCAGCGGTACCGGGGTCACCACAGATACGCAGTATTTT.

This chain connects TRBV7-2 to TRBJ2-7, with no clear D. Trimming left V 2 bases short and J 0 bases short, with 5 bases between. The CDR3 extends over 13 amino acids. Germline V CDR1 and CDR2: SGHTA, FQGNSA. CDR3 amino acids: CASSLRTSYEQYF. DNA of the CDR3: TGTGCCAGCAGCTTAAGGACCTCCTACGAGCAGTACTTC.

This chain uses TRBV7-2 with TRBJ2-7, with a tentative D call TRBD2 (6 bases). In germline, CDR1 is SGHTA, CDR2 FQGNSA. V lost 6 bases and J lost 3, with 12 bases in between. The CDR3 runs to 13 residues. The CDR3 DNA is TGTGCCAGCAGAGATAGCGGAATCTACGAGCAGTACTTC. It codes for CASRDSGIYEQYF.

The chain is built from TRBV4-3 and TRBJ2-3; D gene unclear. Trimming took 0 bases from V and 3 from J, leaving 16 bases between them. This CDR3 comprises 17 residues. Germline assignment: CDR1 LGHNA and CDR2 YSLEER. CDR3 loop: CASSQDVARALTDTQYF. In DNA, the CDR3 is TGCGCCAGCAGCCAAGATGTGGCTAGAGCCTTGACAGATACGCAGTATTTT.

The chain links TRBV9 to TRBJ2-5; 12 bases agree with TRBD2. The CDR3 is 17 amino acids. With V trimmed by 2 bases and J by 1 base, 6 bases remained unmatched. Per the germline V gene, CDR1 is SGDLS and CDR2 is YYNGEE. DNA of the CDR3: TGTGCCAGCAGCGTTGGGACTAGCGGGTCCTCCCAAGAGACCCAGTACTTC. Translating it yields CASSVGTSGSSQETQYF.

The chain is built from TRBV4-1 and TRBJ2-1; unclear D gene. CDR1 MGHRA and CDR2 YSYEKL come from the germline V gene. V dropped 3 bases and J dropped 15 bases, with 21 bases sitting between them. The CDR3 runs to 14 residues. DNA for the CDR3: TGCGCCAGCAGCCAGAGTTACCTGGGCGCGAGCAGGTTCTTC. Translating it yields CASSQSYLGASRFF.

The chain joins TRBV20-1 to TRBJ1-1, with 7 nucleotides matching TRBD1. Trimming cost V 4 bases and J 6 bases; bases outside gene matches: 5. Germline V lookup: CDR1 DFQATT, CDR2 SNEGSKA (reference sequence). The CDR3 totals 12 residues. Written as DNA, the CDR3 is TGCAGTGCTAAGGGGGCGGCGTCTGAAGCTTTCTTT. It is translated as CSAKGAASEAFF.

The rearrangement links TRBV7-9 to TRBJ2-7; either TRBD1 or TRBD2 may fit D (5 bases each). The ends were cut back, 2 bases at V and 6 bases at J, with 26 bases in the middle. Germline V CDR1 and CDR2: SEHNR, FQNEAQ (reference sequence). CDR3 length equals 18 residues. CDR3 sequence: CASSLWSPRQGETTEQYF. For the CDR3, the DNA is TGTGCCAGCAGCTTATGGAGCCCGAGGCAGGGAGAGACAACCGAGCAGTACTTC.

This rearrangement joins TRBV7-6 to TRBJ1-1; D remains ambiguous. Germline lookup yields CDR1 SGHVS and CDR2 FNYEAQ. The length of the CDR3 is 17 residues. With 3 bases removed from V and 3 bases from J, the gap between germline ends came to 20 bases. The CDR3 DNA sequence: TGTGCCAGCAGCTTCGGTGTCCTTAAAGGACGAGACACTGAAGCTTTCTTT. It specifies CASSFGVLKGRDTEAFF.

The J gene is TRBJ2-1, the V gene TRBV9, with 11 bases matching TRBD2. The CDR3 is made up of 15 amino acids. Germline trimming cut 0 bases from V and 8 bases from J; bases unmatched to any gene: 4. From germline, CDR1 is SGDLS and CDR2 YYNGEE. CDR3 loop: CASSVELAGVHEQFF. The CDR3 bases are TGTGCCAGCAGCGTAGAACTAGCGGGAGTTCATGAGCAGTTCTTC.

This clonotype was counted a few times. This sequence joins TRBV7-9 and TRBJ2-7; no clear D gene. Germline CDR1 and CDR2: SEHNR and FQNEAQ (reference sequence). This CDR3 comprises 14 residues. V shed 6 bases and J shed 5 bases, with 17 bases lying between them. The CDR3 sequence is CASSPRRFGDEQYF. The CDR3 coding sequence is TGTGCCAGCAGTCCCAGGCGCTTTGGGGACGAGCAGTACTTC.